One and the same sample provided the 9 T cell receptor beta chains below, sequenced in a study of blood T cell repertoires in COVID-19. Assay used: immunoSEQ multiplex PCR; TCRdb lists only in-frame clones, some missing. The repertoire holds 99,000 or so clones, with roughly four fifths as singletons. Sequences were obtained from peripheral blood. The receptors stem from a woman aged 80 or over with active or convalescent COVID-19.

The chain carries TRBV2 and TRBJ2-6; TRBD1 matches at 10 bases. The junction had 2 bases not matched to a gene; V was cut back by 4 bases and J by 2 bases. CDR3 length equals 16 residues. Germline CDR1 reads SNHLY; CDR2 reads FYNNEI. The CDR3 bases are TGTGCCAGCAGTGGACAGGGGGCGGCTGGGGCCAACGTCCTGACTTTC. It is translated as CASSGQGAAGANVLTF.

V usage is TRBV5-1 and J usage is TRBJ2-1, with TRBD2 matching over 7 bases. The CDR3 length is 17 residues. CDR1 SGHRS and CDR2 YFSETQ come from the germline V gene. V was pared by 0 bases and J by 0 bases, with 6 bases of the junction left unmatched. CDR3 sequence (DNA): TGCGCCAGCAGCTTGGCATCCGGGGGGAGCTCCTACAATGAGCAGTTCTTC. Translated: CASSLASGGSSYNEQFF.

The chain is built from TRBV19 and TRBJ2-7; the D gene is possibly TRBD1 (5 bases). CDR3 length: 16 amino acids. Germline CDR1 and CDR2: LNHDA and SQIVND (reference sequence). Trimming removed 5 bases from V and 0 bases from J, with 17 bases in between. CDR3 region: CASSPPGQRASYEQYF. CDR3 coding DNA: TGTGCCAGTAGTCCCCCTGGACAAAGGGCCTCCTACGAGCAGTACTTC.

This clone was counted a single time. The CDR3: CASSPRTGPSYGYTF. In DNA form, the CDR3 reads TGTGCCAGCAGCCCAAGGACAGGGCCCTCCTATGGCTACACCTTC. This rearrangement joins TRBV9 to TRBJ1-2; 8 bases line up with TRBD1. The CDR3 has 15 amino acids. J was trimmed by 4 bases and V by 4 bases; bases with no gene match: 9. CDR1 is SGDLS and CDR2 is YYNGEE in the germline V gene.

This chain joins TRBV6-2 or TRBV6-3 and TRBJ1-2; perhaps TRBD1 as D (5 bases). Per the germline V gene, CDR1 is MNHEY and CDR2 is SVGEGT. The CDR3 contains 16 residues. Trimming stripped 4 bases from V and 8 bases from J, with 23 bases between. In DNA form, the CDR3 reads TGTGCCAGCAGTTCGCCGGGACGGGGGAATTCTCAAGGCTACACCTTC. Translated: CASSSPGRGNSQGYTF.

The rearrangement links TRBV7-8 to TRBJ1-1; D not resolved. The CDR3 consists of 17 residues. V lost 1 base and J lost 0, with 15 bases in between. Germline V gene lookup returns CDR1 SGHVS and CDR2 FQNEAQ. The CDR3 DNA sequence: TGTGCCAGCAGCTTAGTACTGTCATCAACCATGAACACTGAAGCTTTCTTT. Translation: CASSLVLSSTMNTEAFF.

This clone showed up just a few times. V usage is TRBV11-1 and J usage is TRBJ1-3; no clear D. The germline V and J ends were trimmed by 4 bases and 0 bases, with 7 bases remaining between them. Looked up from germline, CDR1 is SGHAT and CDR2 is FQDESV (reference sequence). This CDR3 spans 14 amino acids. CDR3 loop: CASSWRGSGNTIYF. CDR3 sequence (DNA): TGTGCCAGCAGCTGGCGCGGCTCTGGAAACACCATATATTTT.

The rearrangement uses TRBV2 and TRBJ1-1, with D perhaps TRBD1 (5 bases). The V gene lost 0 bases and the J gene lost 9 bases, with 17 bases spanning the gap. CDR1 SNHLY and CDR2 FYNNEI come from the germline V gene. This CDR3 has 15 amino acids. Written as DNA, the CDR3 is TGTGCCAGCAGTGAAGCGCTTGGAGGGGTTGACAAAGCTTTCTTT. This sequence encodes CASSEALGGVDKAFF.

V is TRBV30 and J is TRBJ1-1; no clear D. Germline assignment: CDR1 GTSNPN and CDR2 SVGIG (reference sequence). There are 15 residues in the CDR3. V was clipped by 2 bases and J by 1 base, with 14 bases between them. The CDR3 DNA follows: TGTGCCTGGAGTTTGGAGGGTTTGTCGAACACTGAAGCTTTCTTT. Protein: CAWSLEGLSNTEAFF.